This T cell receptor (beta chain) was captured in a study of OX40 agonist ivuxolimab in advanced cancers. Across the whole study: An agonistic anti-OX40 (CD134) antibody, ivuxolimab, was used to treat the patients. Three patients, one with hepatocellular carcinoma and two with cutaneous melanoma, responded partially. Intravenous ivuxolimab at 0.01 to 10 mg/kg was given to patients every 2 weeks.

This CDR3 is built from 15 residues. V lost 2 bases to trimming and J lost 3 bases; unmatched junction nucleotides: 5. Per germline, CDR1 SGHTA and CDR2 FQGTGA. Assay used: immunoSEQ multiplex PCR; TCRdb lists only in-frame clones, some missing. Counted here are tens of thousands of clones, approximately 90% occurring once; the ten biggest clones make up roughly 13%. A history of autoimmune disease or systemic immunosuppression excluded patients. Sample: CD4+ or CD8+ T cells sorted from blood, taken in a trial of the OX40 agonist ivuxolimab. The sequence derives from an adult with an advanced solid tumor such as melanoma, head and neck, liver or kidney cancer. V and J are TRBV7-3 and TRBJ2-7, with 9 bases aligning to TRBD2. This CDR3 is CASSLYSGSGYEQYF. The CDR3 DNA reads as TGTGCCAGCAGCTTATATAGCGGGAGTGGCTACGAGCAGTACTTC.